This TCR beta chain originates from a study of CD8+CD57+ T cells in acquired aplastic anemia. The CDR3 loop spans 12 amino acids. Looked up from germline, CDR1 is SNHLY and CDR2 is FYNNEI. Sequencing involved patients with CD8+CD57+ cell expansion previously shown by flow cytometry. A note on this clonotype: It may be a read error: a sequence one base away is much more abundant.

TCR beta VDJ and CDR3 were profiled, and genomic DNA was the template. TCRdb used MiXCR to reprocess the reads, holding one entry per CDR3 protein. The table has hundreds of thousands of distinct CDR3 sequences, under 40% seen once. The receptor was isolated from a human donor with aplastic anemia. V is TRBV2 and J is TRBJ2-7; D might be TRBD1 (6 bases). Specimen: sorted CD4+, CD8+, or CD8+CD57+ T cells (not recorded which) from PBMCs. The CDR3 loop is CAGRLGTPEQYF. DNA of the CDR3: TGTGCCGGCAGACTCGGGACACCCGAGCAGTACTTC.